This T cell receptor (beta chain) was sequenced for a study of blood T cell repertoires in COVID-19 (dated by TCRdb to the early 2020s). Background for the entire study: Collaborator samples came from the United States, Italy and Spain and covered acute and convalescent phases of COVID-19. The prospective study material was composed of cDNA or gDNA derived from T cells, B-cell-depleted T cells, or PBMCs. The dataset comprised deeply sampled blood TCRbeta repertoires from subjects exposed to, actively infected with, or recovered from COVID-19. The repertoires were released in a freely available public database meant as a resource for research on the immune response to SARS-CoV-2. The samples were drawn from two sources: the first 160 participants of the ongoing ImmuneRACE study, and about 1,300 subjects contributed by 6 global collaborators. Sample metadata almost always included a de-identified subject ID, COVID-19 status, age in years and sex. Where available, HLA class I and class II types were taken from metadata supplied by the sample provider and were not determined by assay-based typing. Results the study describes overall, beyond this receptor: How much clinical and demographic metadata was included differed by source and by participant, and the metadata was provided uncurated.

V loses 1 base of germline sequence and J loses 14 bases, and the interval between the two ends is 14 bases. CDR1 and CDR2 (MGHRA, YSYEKL) derive from the germline V gene. There are 13 amino acids in the CDR3, from cysteine to phenylalanine inclusive. The sequence is cut down to CDR3 DNA, 39 bases in frame from base 1. In Seattle, one collaborating source enrolled patients while the infection was active and tracked those patients longitudinally over the course of disease. Whole blood was collected in K2EDTA tubes by collaborating institutions according to the institutions' own protocols. For TCRbeta analysis, collaborators shipped samples as frozen whole blood, isolated PBMCs, or DNA extracted from either of those sample types. As concerns this clone: Which antigen it targets is not known. No base qualities exist here, and no much larger clone lies one base off it.

The immunoSEQ Assay, a bias-controlled multiplex PCR, was used to amplify TCRbeta CDR3 regions from genomic DNA. For the original study's pipeline: The number of nucleated cells in each sample was estimated from the amplification of reference gene primers within the assay. To quantify the absolute abundance of each unique TCRbeta CDR3 rearrangement, sequence reads were collapsed and filtered. For each sample, productive Simpson clonality was calculated by taking the square root of Simpson's diversity index across productive rearrangements. In its TCRdb copy, this immuneACCESS table keeps in-frame sequences only and misses some clones. Where compared with another copy, unresolved V genes explain less than half of these, and the others have no known cause. V and J calls and clone size follow that table, whereas D and trimming were derived from the DNA. The sample table shows over 150,000 clones, and about 85% are seen once. The leading ten clones occupy 0.6% to 0.7% of the sample.

Sequencing was done on a sample of peripheral blood. The chain couples TRBV4-1 to TRBJ1-4; the D gene cannot be resolved reliably. The TCR was taken from a man in his 60s with COVID-19, enrolled during active disease. CDR3 protein: CASSQVPFEVLFF. The DNA is TGCGCCAGCAGCCAAGTCCCGTTTGAGGTGCTGTTTTTT.